Presented here are 15 T cell receptor beta chains from one specimen sequenced in a study of blood T cell repertoires in COVID-19. Profiled with immunoSEQ multiplex PCR; TCRdb holds only in-frame clones, not every one. Of 350,000 to 550,000 clones in the sample, about 89% were seen once. Sequences were obtained from peripheral blood. All receptors come from a woman aged 25 to 39 with acute or convalescent COVID-19.

The chain recombines TRBV2 with TRBJ2-4; no definite D call. Germline-derived CDR1 and CDR2 are SNHLY and FYNNEI. Trimming took off 5 bases at V and 0 bases at J, with 2 bases between the two ends. The CDR3 has 12 residues. The DNA of the CDR3 is TGTGCCAGCAGTCTAGCCAAAAACATTCAGTACTTC. Translation gives CASSLAKNIQYF.

The J gene is TRBJ1-1, the V gene TRBV11-2; D is possibly TRBD1 (6 bases). In germline, CDR1 is SGHAT, CDR2 FQNNGV. V was cut by 7 bases and J by 1 base, with 16 bases left in between. The CDR3 extends over 15 amino acids. The CDR3 here is CASNPSGARNTEAFF. As DNA, the CDR3 is TGTGCCAGCAACCCCTCAGGGGCAAGGAACACTGAAGCTTTCTTT.

V usage is TRBV11-2 and J usage is TRBJ1-2, with 8 nucleotides matching TRBD1. Per the germline V gene, CDR1 is SGHAT and CDR2 is FQNNGV. CDR3 length equals 15 residues. V lost 5 bases to trimming and J lost 6 bases; unmatched junction nucleotides: 11. Here the CDR3 DNA reads TGTGCCAGCAGCCCACGAATAGGACAGGGAAATGGCTACACCTTC. This translates into CASSPRIGQGNGYTF. Based on the CDR3 plus reference TRBV11-2 and TRBJ1-2, the full variable domain is EAGVAQSPRYKIIEKRQSVAFWCNPISGHATLYWYQQILGQGPKLLIQFQNNGVVDDSQLPKDRFSAERLKGVDSTLKIQPAKLEDSAVYLCASSPRIGQGNGYTFGSGTRLTVV.

This chain joins TRBV19 and TRBJ2-6, with a tentative D call TRBD1 (6 bases). This CDR3 has 16 residues. V dropped 4 bases and J dropped 1 base, with 11 bases sitting between them. Germline V gene sequence: CDR1 LNHDA, CDR2 SQIVND (reference sequence). This chain's CDR3 is CASSTIQGSGANVLTF. As DNA, the CDR3 is TGTGCCAGTAGTACGATTCAGGGGTCTGGGGCCAACGTCCTGACTTTC.

The chain is built from TRBV27 and TRBJ2-1; D is unresolved. V was pared by 5 bases and J by 8 bases, with 19 bases between. CDR1 MNHEY and CDR2 SMNVEV come from the germline V gene (reference sequence). The CDR3 is 15 residues long. The CDR3 protein is CASSPLLSGTDEQFF. The CDR3 nucleotides are TGTGCCAGCAGTCCCCTCCTATCAGGTACGGATGAGCAGTTCTTC.

J is TRBJ1-1 and V is TRBV6-5; D not certain. Germline V gene sequence: CDR1 MNHEY, CDR2 SVGAGI. This CDR3 comprises 13 residues. V shed 7 bases and J shed 0 bases, with 9 bases lying between them. Written as DNA, the CDR3 is TGTGCCAGCATTGGGAGCATGAACACTGAAGCTTTCTTT. Residues: CASIGSMNTEAFF.

V and J are TRBV5-4 and TRBJ2-5; TRBD2 matches 14 bases. The junction had 9 bases not matched to a gene; V was cut back by 3 bases and J by 2 bases. Germline V gives CDR1 SGHNT, CDR2 YYREEE (reference sequence). This CDR3 region has 18 residues. The CDR3: CASSSGTSGGRLQETQYF. CDR3 DNA sequence: TGTGCCAGCAGCTCCGGGACTAGCGGGGGCCGACTTCAAGAGACCCAGTACTTC.

V is TRBV12-3 or TRBV12-4 and J is TRBJ1-1, with a weak D call TRBD1 (5 bases). V lost 6 bases to trimming and J lost 6 bases, with 14 bases between them. The CDR3 covers 13 residues. The CDR3 region has the DNA TGTGCCAGCAGCTCGGGGGGGATCTCTGAAGCTTTCTTT. It yields the protein CASSSGGISEAFF.

This chain links TRBV4-2 with TRBJ2-7, with a possible D match to TRBD2 (6 bases). Trimming took 3 bases from V and 2 from J, leaving 11 bases between them. The V gene's germline CDR1 is LGHNA and CDR2 YNFKEQ. This CDR3 spans 14 amino acids. The CDR3 DNA sequence: TGTGCCAGCAGCCAGGGGGACTGGACCTACGAGCAGTACTTC. Amino acids: CASSQGDWTYEQYF.

The chain carries TRBV21-1 and TRBJ1-6; TRBD1 reflects the table's D call only, with no check against the DNA. TRBV21-1 is a documented pseudogene. The CDR3 totals 16 residues. The CDR3 sequence: CASSKTGDCDNSPLHF. The CDR3 bases are TGTGCCAGCAGCAAAACAGGGGATTGTGATAATTCACCCCTCCACTTT.

Concerning this clone: The sample carries other DNA sequences with the same CDR3. The rearrangement uses TRBV12-3 or TRBV12-4 and TRBJ2-7, with D possibly TRBD2 on 5 matching bases. V was clipped by 1 base and J by 7 bases, with 8 bases between them. The length of the CDR3 is 12 residues. Written as DNA, the CDR3 is TGTGCCAGCAGTTTAGGGCTAGCTGAGCAGTACTTC. Translating it yields CASSLGLAEQYF.

The chain links TRBV4-1 to TRBJ1-4; D may be TRBD1 (6 bases). Germline V CDR1 and CDR2: MGHRA, YSYEKL. The CDR3 covers 16 residues. V lost 2 bases and J 3 bases, leaving 13 bases between the germline ends. The CDR3 loop is CASSQSDRSANEKLFF. The DNA for the CDR3 is TGCGCCAGCAGCCAATCAGACAGGAGTGCTAATGAAAAACTGTTTTTT.

The chain carries TRBV30 and TRBJ2-1; possibly TRBD2 for D (5 bases). V lost 2 bases and J 2 bases, leaving 19 bases between the germline ends. This CDR3 comprises 17 residues. The germline V gene encodes CDR1 GTSNPN and CDR2 SVGIG (reference sequence). CDR3 region: CAWSSLSQRMAYNEQFF. The CDR3 DNA is TGTGCCTGGAGTAGCCTCTCCCAGCGGATGGCCTACAATGAGCAGTTCTTC.

The chain has TRBV20-1 and TRBJ1-1; D gene uncertain. V lost 2 bases and J 8 bases, leaving 9 bases between the germline ends. CDR1 is DFQATT, CDR2 SNEGSKA, per germline (reference sequence). The CDR3 has 11 amino acids. The CDR3 region is CSARSQVEAFF. DNA of the CDR3: TGCAGTGCTAGAAGTCAGGTGGAAGCTTTCTTT.

CDR3 residues: CSVGGVAETQYF. The CDR3 DNA is TGCAGCGTTGGGGGGGTAGCGGAGACCCAGTACTTC. The V and J genes are TRBV29-1 and TRBJ2-5, with D perhaps TRBD2 (6 bases). V lost 4 bases and J lost 5, with 11 bases in between. This CDR3 has 12 residues. From germline, CDR1 is SQVTM and CDR2 ANQGSEA.